These T cell receptor beta chains were read from a single sample in a study of T cells in Graves' hyperthyroidism and ophthalmopathy. TCRdb used MiXCR to reprocess the multiplex PCR reads, holding one entry per CDR3 protein. The sample has roughly 500,000 distinct CDR3 sequences, about 16% seen once; the top ten hold 25% to 30%. Material: blood. The receptors here all came from a woman aged 25 to 39 with Graves' ophthalmopathy. CDR3s include the opening cysteine and the closing phenylalanine or tryptophan.

CASRNPRQAKNIQYF	TRBV6-2/TRBV6-3	TRBJ2-4
CASSTDRVYNSPLHF	TRBV2	TRBJ1-6
CSASLNTEAFF	TRBV20-1	TRBJ1-1
CASRSPTGSVDNIQYF	TRBV27	TRBJ2-4
CATSDPRPGAGTDTQYF	TRBV24-1	TRBJ2-3
CASVGTSLTNTGELFF	TRBV28	TRBJ2-2
CASRAGEKLFF	TRBV19	TRBJ1-4
CASSPSTGGGSGNTIYF	TRBV18	TRBJ1-3
CASSSVRESGNTIYF	TRBV12-3/TRBV12-4	TRBJ1-3
CATNRGEGVTEAFF	TRBV15	TRBJ1-1
CASSPTTVIYSGNTIYF	TRBV28	TRBJ1-3
CASSFLKDGTQYF	TRBV5-5	TRBJ2-3
CATSRDSANEQFF	TRBV15	TRBJ2-1
CSASGLQETQYF	TRBV20-1	TRBJ2-5
CASSSTIVNTEAFF	TRBV7-6	TRBJ1-1
CASSIGGPAFF	TRBV7-9	TRBJ1-1
CSVEDRGRNYGYTF	TRBV29-1	TRBJ1-2
CASSPFPPEQYF	TRBV18	TRBJ2-7
CASFGQARDLGELFF	TRBV28	TRBJ2-2
CASSLTLSSNQPQHF	TRBV28	TRBJ1-5
CASSEERQTNYGYTF	TRBV6-1	TRBJ1-2
CASSKLAGARGEQYF	TRBV14	TRBJ2-7
CASRKGRSSSYNEQFF	TRBV28	TRBJ2-1
CASSSTWGAGSGYGYTF	TRBV7-2	TRBJ1-2
CASTPLGTGAGENIQYF	TRBV25-1	TRBJ2-4
CASSLAPTSGSYNEQFF	TRBV7-2	TRBJ2-1
CASSPPRGRDEQFF	TRBV7-9	TRBJ2-1
CASSLGASSYEQFF	TRBV5-1	TRBJ2-1
CASSLFPGTSGRAVRETQYF	TRBV28	TRBJ2-5
CASSFKNTEAFF	TRBV28	TRBJ1-1
CSVALAGLLLGHEQFF	TRBV29-1	TRBJ2-1
CASSLAGGSDTQYF	TRBV7-2	TRBJ2-3
CASSPGSRPGEPQHF	TRBV6-2/TRBV6-3	TRBJ1-5
CASSLVLLDMNTEAFF	TRBV7-2	TRBJ1-1
CSARDPPGTGGGSVETQYF	TRBV20-1	TRBJ2-5
CASSQGDRLYGYTF	TRBV4-3	TRBJ1-2
CASSVAGGPGANVLTF	TRBV9	TRBJ2-6
CASSQGPLAGEQFF	TRBV4-2	TRBJ2-1
CASSSKITTHYEQYF	TRBV7-2	TRBJ2-7
CASSFAGGAYEQFF	TRBV7-2	TRBJ2-1
CATSDAGPRGETQYF	TRBV24-1	TRBJ2-5
CATSRGTLPHKQYF	TRBV15	TRBJ2-7
CASGAGIITEAFF	TRBV6-1	TRBJ1-1
CAWSGEAGQPQHF	TRBV30	TRBJ1-5
CATLLAGGLEQYF	TRBV10-3	TRBJ2-7
CASRPTSGINNEQFF	TRBV2	TRBJ2-1
CASSLRESSYNEQFF	TRBV28	TRBJ2-1
CAWEAAGAGANVLTF	TRBV30	TRBJ2-6
CASSPSGLPATQYF	TRBV7-3	TRBJ2-5
CASRVSDGGYEQYF	TRBV28	TRBJ2-7
CASSFDGRRQETQYF	TRBV11-2	TRBJ2-5
CASSLDSGRDSYGYTF	TRBV7-2	TRBJ1-2
CASSLEAGIPSGYEQYF	TRBV7-2	TRBJ2-7
CSARDAGGRLAVLTF	TRBV20-1	TRBJ2-6
CASSAQRALTDTQYF	TRBV28	TRBJ2-3
CASSQVEGDEQYF	TRBV4-3	TRBJ2-7
CASSLGGLAGLEQYF	TRBV28	TRBJ2-7
CASSQVGGLNYNEQFF	TRBV4-1	TRBJ2-1
CASSFSGDNEQFF	TRBV7-3	TRBJ2-1